This T cell receptor (beta chain) was captured in a study of Graves' ophthalmopathy and Graves' hyperthyroidism. Study findings and constraints: Also, most clonotypes expanded in the thyroid above 0.001 frequency appeared in blood.

Notes on this clonotype: Its antigen is still unknown. Given a much more abundant clone one base away, this may be a read error.

Diagnosis was based on clinical symptoms, serum thyroxine, TRAb, thyroid ultrasound and orbital computed tomography. Amplified TCR beta CDR3 regions were obtained using RNA transcripts as template. The workflow started with a first-round RT-PCR run with HTBI primers and then moved on to a second-round multiplex PCR. TCRdb recomputed calls from the multiplex PCR reads with MiXCR, one row per CDR3 protein. The sample shows 200,000 to 250,000 distinct CDR3 sequences, roughly 21% of them seen only once. The clonotype was recovered from a woman aged 45-65 years with Graves' ophthalmopathy. The sample consisted of peripheral blood.

The CDR3 loop is CASGRQANTGELFF. The CDR3 nucleotides read TGTGCCAGCGGACGGCAAGCGAACACCGGGGAGCTGTTTTTT. The chain recombines TRBV2 with TRBJ2-2; D gene unclear. The germline V gene encodes CDR1 SNHLY and CDR2 FYNNEI. Trimming stripped 8 bases from V and 0 bases from J, with 10 bases between. The CDR3 loop spans 14 amino acids.